Listed here is a single TCR beta chain. Its antigen is currently unknown. Germline V CDR1 and CDR2: MNHEY, SVGAGI. CDR3 length: 13 amino acids. Trimming shortened V by 6 bases and J by 3 bases, and 11 bases separated the two germline ends. The assay was immunoSEQ multiplex PCR, and TCRdb's table has in-frame clones only and misses some. The sample carries some 12,000 clones, approximately 71% recorded once. This specimen belongs to a study of vaccination effects on CD4 cells after COVID-19. Overall study context: Samples gathered post-vaccine arrived a median of 72 days past the second dose.

Expansion of antigen-specific CD4+ T cells with viral peptide pools was carried out by the ViraFEST assay before sequencing. With roughly nine days of culture completed, CD4+ T cells were isolated. Vaccine administered to participants consisted of two doses of either BNT162b2 or mRNA-1273. With approximately 11 ug/ml peptides and around 9.6 IU/ml IL-2, fewer than 2.5 million PBMC per well were cultured. Each culture had half its medium swapped for IL-2 medium on days 3 and 7. The chain links TRBV6-5 to TRBJ1-2; the D is unclear. This sequence was found in a human donor who received a COVID-19 vaccine. Sequences were derived from CD4+ T cells from PBMCs cultured with SARS-CoV-2 spike peptides, sampled after COVID-19 vaccination. The CDR3, as DNA: TGTGCCAGCAGGGCCTACGAGTACTATGGCTACACCTTC. Its translation is CASRAYEYYGYTF.